This T cell receptor (beta chain) is drawn from a study of shared clonotypes between healthy human individuals. Study results and caveats: Lower generation probabilities were found for non-shared clonotypes than for those shared by all four donors. Sharing across four donors was seen in 4.5% to 5.5% of naive CD4 clonotypes.

This clone showed up just once. Its target is unknown. The method was immunoSEQ multiplex PCR; TCRdb's version includes in-frame clones alone and lacks a portion of them. The table has millions of clones, over 85% seen once. Trimming left V 5 bases short and J 10 bases short, with 11 bases between. From germline, CDR1 is DFQATT and CDR2 SNEGSKA (reference sequence). The CDR3 has 11 residues. The source of this sequence is a man younger than 30 in good health. The J gene is TRBJ1-4, the V gene TRBV20-1; tentatively, D is TRBD1 (5 bases). Sequences were obtained from naive CD4+ T cells sorted from blood. Subset denoted: CD45RA+ positively selected. CDR3 bases: TGCAGTGCTGGGTCGACAGTAAAACTGTTTTTT. This translates into CSAGSTVKLFF.